This T cell receptor (beta chain) comes out of a study of early T cells in non-severe SARS-CoV-2 infection. For the study at large: The study sequenced bulk RNA from unsorted whole blood, with chains unpaired.

Trimming took 4 bases from V and 2 from J, leaving 10 bases between them. The germline gives CDR1 DFQATT, CDR2 SNEGSKA (reference sequence). The CDR3 has 13 residues. Notes on the study in general: CD4 and private specificities were missed by VDJdb matching, which favored anti-spike CD8 responses.

Unique molecular identifiers tagged individual cDNA molecules. TCRdb redid the calling of the 5' RACE reads with MiXCR, one entry per CDR3 protein. The sample consists of tens of thousands of distinct CDR3 sequences, more than 9% of them appearing once. This clonotype has a handful of counts. Antigen: not known. Here the sequenced sample was whole blood, taken at baseline. The TCR was taken from an adult who was a healthcare worker with PCR-confirmed SARS-CoV-2 infection or an uninfected control (not recorded which). This sequence joins TRBV20-1 and TRBJ2-3, with a weak D call TRBD2 (5 bases). CDR3 nucleotides: TGCAGTGCTAACGGGAAAGCCACAGATACGCAGTATTTT. Its translation is CSANGKATDTQYF.